This is a list of T cell receptor beta chains from one sample in a study of control samples from healthy donors and cancer patients. TCRdb's table, derived via immunoSEQ multiplex PCR, lists solely in-frame clones and lacks some. The data show under 200,000 clones, about 94% seen once. The sample consisted of blood. These TCRs come from a woman aged 40 to 50 in good health. CDR3s include the opening cysteine and the closing phenylalanine or tryptophan. Fields, in order: V gene, clone size, J gene, D gene, CDR3 protein, CDR3 DNA. D genes are given only for firm matches. The size field is filled for only some rows; it gives once, few, many or a size class.

V: TRBV5-6
size: NA
J: TRBJ2-1
D: TRBD2
CDR3: CASSPPGGGANEQFF
DNA: TGTGCCAGCAGCCCGCCTGGCGGGGGGGCAAATGAGCAGTTCTTC

V: TRBV5-4
size: NA
J: TRBJ1-6
D: NA
CDR3: CASSDRTNNSPLHF
DNA: TGTGCCAGCAGCGACAGAACTAATAATTCACCCCTCCACTTT

V: TRBV6-2/TRBV6-3
size: NA
J: TRBJ2-1
D: TRBD2
CDR3: CASSQQRGAYNEQFF
DNA: TGTGCCAGCAGTCAGCAGCGGGGGGCCTACAATGAGCAGTTCTTC

V: TRBV4-1
size: NA
J: TRBJ2-7
D: NA
CDR3: CASSQNSGHTYEQYF
DNA: TGCGCCAGCAGCCAAAACTCGGGACATACCTACGAGCAGTACTTC

V: TRBV23-1
size: NA
J: TRBJ2-5
D: NA
CDR3: CASSHVLGQETQYF
DNA: TGCGCCAGCAGTCATGTTTTAGGGCAAGAGACCCAGTACTTC

V: TRBV28
size: NA
J: TRBJ1-4
D: TRBD1
CDR3: CASSSPGQGNEKLFF
DNA: TGTGCCAGCAGTTCGCCGGGACAGGGAAATGAAAAACTGTTTTTT

V: TRBV4-3
size: NA
J: TRBJ1-6
D: NA
CDR3: CASSHPARGGDLNSPLHF
DNA: TGCGCCAGCAGCCATCCAGCGAGGGGGGGCGACCTAAATTCACCCCTCCACTTT

V: TRBV3-1/TRBV3-2
size: NA
J: TRBJ1-2
D: TRBD1
CDR3: CASSQYTGTGTGYTF
DNA: TGTGCCAGCAGCCAGTATACCGGGACAGGGACTGGCTACACCTTC

V: TRBV12-3/TRBV12-4
size: NA
J: TRBJ2-1
D: NA
CDR3: CASSLGPGEQFF
DNA: TGTGCCAGCAGTCTCGGACCGGGTGAGCAGTTCTTC

V: TRBV29-1
size: NA
J: TRBJ1-2
D: NA
CDR3: CSVALQGIGNYGYTF
DNA: TGCAGCGTTGCCCTCCAGGGTATTGGTAACTATGGCTACACCTTC

V: TRBV9
size: NA
J: TRBJ1-1
D: NA
CDR3: CASSPRPTMATEAFF
DNA: TGTGCCAGCAGTCCCCGGCCCACAATGGCAACTGAAGCTTTCTTT

V: TRBV6-6
size: NA
J: TRBJ2-1
D: NA
CDR3: CASLLGRSYNEQFF
DNA: TGTGCCAGCCTACTGGGGCGATCCTACAATGAGCAGTTCTTC

V: TRBV18
size: NA
J: TRBJ1-1
D: NA
CDR3: CASSPPGWEGTEAFF
DNA: TGTGCCAGCTCACCACCAGGGTGGGAGGGCACTGAAGCTTTCTTT

V: TRBV6-1
size: once
J: TRBJ1-5
D: NA
CDR3: CASSETGGYQPQHF
DNA: TGTGCCAGCAGTGAAACGGGGGGGTATCAGCCCCAGCATTTT

V: TRBV6-2/TRBV6-3
size: NA
J: TRBJ2-2
D: NA
CDR3: CASSYPPRKNTGELFF
DNA: TGTGCCAGCAGTTACCCACCGCGCAAGAACACCGGGGAGCTGTTTTTT

V: TRBV10-3
size: NA
J: TRBJ1-4
D: NA
CDR3: CAISQTATNEKLFF
DNA: TGTGCCATCAGTCAGACAGCAACTAATGAAAAACTGTTTTTT

V: TRBV6-6
size: NA
J: TRBJ2-5
D: TRBD1
CDR3: CASSRGGTGGIEETQYF
DNA: TGTGCCAGCAGCCGAGGGGGGACAGGGGGAATCGAAGAGACCCAGTACTTC

V: TRBV3-1/TRBV3-2
size: NA
J: TRBJ2-1
D: TRBD1
CDR3: CASSLDRGARSNEQFF
DNA: TGTGCCAGCAGTCTGGACAGGGGGGCCAGGTCGAATGAGCAGTTCTTC

V: TRBV5-1
size: once
J: TRBJ2-6
D: TRBD1
CDR3: CASSFGAGGTGANVLTF
DNA: TGCGCCAGCAGCTTTGGCGCAGGGGGTACTGGGGCCAACGTCCTGACTTTC

V: TRBV10-3
size: NA
J: TRBJ1-1
D: TRBD1
CDR3: CAMPGQGSEAFF
DNA: TGTGCCATGCCGGGACAGGGCTCTGAAGCTTTCTTT

V: TRBV12-5
size: once
J: TRBJ2-1
D: NA
CDR3: CASASFDRFNEQFF
DNA: TGTGCTAGTGCCTCTTTTGACCGGTTCAATGAGCAGTTCTTC

V: TRBV6-2/TRBV6-3
size: few
J: TRBJ2-7
D: NA
CDR3: CASSDRKLVAYEQYF
DNA: TGTGCCAGCAGTGACAGAAAATTGGTCGCCTACGAGCAGTACTTC

V: TRBV4-3
size: NA
J: TRBJ1-1
D: NA
CDR3: CASSQSHPTGNTEAFF
DNA: TGCGCCAGCAGCCAATCCCACCCGACAGGGAACACTGAAGCTTTCTTT

V: TRBV6-2/TRBV6-3
size: NA
J: TRBJ1-1
D: NA
CDR3: CASSRAGVTEAFF
DNA: TGTGCCAGCAGCCGGGCGGGGGTGACTGAAGCTTTCTTT

V: TRBV4-2
size: NA
J: TRBJ1-2
D: TRBD1
CDR3: CASSQDLTPGQLYGYTF
DNA: TGTGCCAGCAGCCAAGATTTAACACCGGGACAGCTCTATGGCTACACCTTC

V: TRBV9
size: NA
J: TRBJ1-4
D: TRBD1
CDR3: CASSVGTGEGEKLFF
DNA: TGTGCCAGCAGCGTAGGGACAGGGGAGGGAGAAAAACTGTTTTTT

V: TRBV5-6
size: NA
J: TRBJ2-5
D: NA
CDR3: CASRDYQETQYF
DNA: TGTGCCAGCAGGGACTACCAAGAGACCCAGTACTTC

V: TRBV5-4
size: NA
J: TRBJ2-1
D: TRBD2
CDR3: CASSLGTSGTYNEQFF
DNA: TGTGCCAGCAGCCTCGGGACTAGCGGAACCTACAATGAGCAGTTCTTC

V: TRBV6-5
size: NA
J: TRBJ1-2
D: TRBD1
CDR3: CASSLRTGGDYGYTF
DNA: TGTGCCAGCAGTCTGAGGACAGGGGGCGACTATGGCTACACCTTC

V: TRBV6-6
size: NA
J: TRBJ1-2
D: NA
CDR3: CASSYYPSDYGYTF
DNA: TGTGCCAGCAGTTACTACCCCTCGGACTATGGCTACACCTTC

V: TRBV5-1
size: NA
J: TRBJ1-1
D: TRBD1
CDR3: CASSLGTGSTEAFF
DNA: TGCGCCAGCAGCTTAGGGACAGGGAGCACTGAAGCTTTCTTT

V: TRBV3-1/TRBV3-2
size: NA
J: TRBJ2-7
D: NA
CDR3: CASSHPEGEQYF
DNA: TGTGCCAGCAGCCACCCAGAGGGGGAGCAGTACTTC

V: TRBV4-2
size: NA
J: TRBJ1-4
D: NA
CDR3: CASSESGQSNEKLFF
DNA: TGTGCCAGCAGCGAGTCCGGACAGAGTAATGAAAAACTGTTTTTT

V: TRBV10-3
size: NA
J: TRBJ2-7
D: TRBD1
CDR3: CAISEWQGARGEQYF
DNA: TGTGCCATCAGTGAGTGGCAGGGGGCAAGAGGGGAGCAGTACTTC

V: TRBV2
size: once
J: TRBJ2-1
D: TRBD1
CDR3: CASRRTGYDEQFF
DNA: TGTGCCAGCAGGAGGACAGGGTATGATGAGCAGTTCTTC

V: TRBV6-5
size: NA
J: TRBJ1-6
D: TRBD1
CDR3: CASRDRVTSPLHF
DNA: TGTGCCAGCAGGGACAGGGTCACTTCACCCCTCCACTTT

V: TRBV10-1
size: NA
J: TRBJ1-1
D: NA
CDR3: CASNPHSGGWVTEAFF
DNA: TGCGCCAGCAACCCTCATTCGGGGGGCTGGGTCACTGAAGCTTTCTTT

V: TRBV7-2
size: NA
J: TRBJ2-3
D: NA
CDR3: CASSLPGDLTDTQYF
DNA: TGTGCCAGCAGCTTACCGGGGGACCTCACAGATACGCAGTATTTT

V: TRBV3-1/TRBV3-2
size: NA
J: TRBJ2-7
D: NA
CDR3: CASSASHEQYF
DNA: TGTGCCAGCAGCGCTAGTCACGAGCAGTACTTC

V: TRBV7-2
size: NA
J: TRBJ1-1
D: NA
CDR3: CASRLNTEAFF
DNA: TGTGCCAGCAGATTGAACACTGAAGCTTTCTTT

V: TRBV19
size: NA
J: TRBJ2-1
D: NA
CDR3: CASIAASGALISDNEQFF
DNA: TGTGCCAGTATCGCGGCCTCCGGAGCCCTAATTAGTGACAATGAGCAGTTCTTC

V: TRBV3-1/TRBV3-2
size: NA
J: TRBJ1-1
D: NA
CDR3: CASSQERFAAFF
DNA: TGTGCCAGCAGCCAGGAGCGTTTCGCGGCTTTCTTT

V: TRBV19
size: NA
J: TRBJ1-1
D: NA
CDR3: CASSIAGGTEAFF
DNA: TGTGCCAGTAGTATCGCTGGGGGTACTGAAGCTTTCTTT

V: TRBV6-5
size: once
J: TRBJ1-5
D: NA
CDR3: CASTQGNDQPQHF
DNA: TGTGCCAGCACCCAAGGGAATGATCAGCCCCAGCATTTT

V: TRBV6-5
size: NA
J: TRBJ2-7
D: NA
CDR3: CASSYLGTVTYEQYF
DNA: TGTGCCAGCAGTTACCTTGGGACGGTCACCTACGAGCAGTACTTC

V: TRBV6-2/TRBV6-3
size: NA
J: TRBJ2-7
D: TRBD2
CDR3: CASSYGVAGSSSYEQYF
DNA: TGTGCCAGCAGTTACGGGGTAGCGGGATCGAGCTCCTACGAGCAGTACTTC

V: TRBV27
size: NA
J: TRBJ2-2
D: TRBD1
CDR3: CASRRQGGELFF
DNA: TGTGCCAGCAGGAGACAGGGCGGGGAGCTGTTTTTT

V: TRBV6-5
size: NA
J: TRBJ1-1
D: NA
CDR3: CAASRGTEAFF
DNA: TGTGCCGCCTCGAGGGGCACTGAAGCTTTCTTT